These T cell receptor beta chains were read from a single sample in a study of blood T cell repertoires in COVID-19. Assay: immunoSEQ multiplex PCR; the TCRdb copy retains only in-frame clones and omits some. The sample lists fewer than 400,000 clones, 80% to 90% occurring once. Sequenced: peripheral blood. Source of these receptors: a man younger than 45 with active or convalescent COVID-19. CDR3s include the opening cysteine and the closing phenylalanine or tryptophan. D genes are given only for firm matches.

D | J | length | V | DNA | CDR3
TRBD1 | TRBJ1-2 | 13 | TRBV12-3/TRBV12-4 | TGTGCCAGCAGTTCCTTGGACAGGCCGGGCTACACCTTC | CASSSLDRPGYTF
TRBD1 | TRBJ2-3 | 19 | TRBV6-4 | TGTGCCAGCAGTGACTCGAGTCAGGGGACAGGGACTATCGCCGTTACGCAGTATTTT | CASSDSSQGTGTIAVTQYF
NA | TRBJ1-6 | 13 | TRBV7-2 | TGTGCCAGCAGCTTAGGCGTTGCCGCACCCCTCCACTTT | CASSLGVAAPLHF
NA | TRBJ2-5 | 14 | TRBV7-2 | TGTGCCAGCAGCTTCGGGTCTCTCGGGGAGACCCAGTACTTC | CASSFGSLGETQYF
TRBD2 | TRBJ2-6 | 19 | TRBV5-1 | TGCGCCAGCAGCTTGGCGGGACTAGCGGAATACTCTGGGGCCAACGTCCTGACTTTC | CASSLAGLAEYSGANVLTF
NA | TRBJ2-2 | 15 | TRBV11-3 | TGTGCCAGCAGTCAGATAGGGGTGGACACCGGGGAGCTGTTTTTT | CASSQIGVDTGELFF
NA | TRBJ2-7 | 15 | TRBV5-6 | TGTGCCAGCAGCCTCCAGGGGTCACGCGTTACGAAGCAGTACTTC | CASSLQGSRVTKQYF
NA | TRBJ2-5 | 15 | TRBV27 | TGTGCCAGCAGTTTTGGTCTAGCGAAGAGGGAGACCCAGTACTTC | CASSFGLAKRETQYF
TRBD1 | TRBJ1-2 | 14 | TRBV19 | TGTGCCAGTAGTATAAGGACAGGGAACTATGGCTACACCTTC | CASSIRTGNYGYTF
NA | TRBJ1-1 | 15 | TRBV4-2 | TGTGCCAGCAGCCAACCTGGGACAACCCACACTGAAGCTTTCTTT | CASSQPGTTHTEAFF